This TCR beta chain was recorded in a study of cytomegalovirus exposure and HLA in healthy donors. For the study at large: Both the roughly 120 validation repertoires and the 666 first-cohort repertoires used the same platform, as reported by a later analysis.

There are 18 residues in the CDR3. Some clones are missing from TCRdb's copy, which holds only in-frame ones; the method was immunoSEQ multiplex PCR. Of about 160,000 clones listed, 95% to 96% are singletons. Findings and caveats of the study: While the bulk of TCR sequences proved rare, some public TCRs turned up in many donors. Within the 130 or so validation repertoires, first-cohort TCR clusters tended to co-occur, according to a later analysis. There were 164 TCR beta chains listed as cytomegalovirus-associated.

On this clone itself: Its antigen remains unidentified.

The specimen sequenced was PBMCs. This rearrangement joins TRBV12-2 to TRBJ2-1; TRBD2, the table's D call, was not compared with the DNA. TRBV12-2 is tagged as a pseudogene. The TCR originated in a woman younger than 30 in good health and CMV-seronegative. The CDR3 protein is CASRLAMGLAGPYNEQFF. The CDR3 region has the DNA TGTGCAAGTCGCTTAGCCATGGGACTAGCGGGGCCCTACAATGAGCAGTTCTTC.